A selection of T cell receptor beta chains follows, all from one sample in a study of blood T cell repertoires in COVID-19. Here immunoSEQ multiplex PCR was the method, and the copy in TCRdb shows in-frame clones only, minus some. The sample contains over 250,000 clones, about 89% of which appear only once. The sample taken for sequencing was PBMCs or T cells enriched from blood (not recorded which). These receptors were taken from a young woman who had recovered from COVID-19. Both conserved end residues are trimmed from each CDR3.

CDR3aa: ASSFNPGRPYNEQF; v_gene: TRBV27; j_gene: TRBJ2-1
CDR3aa: ASSLERRYTEAF; v_gene: TRBV11-1; j_gene: TRBJ1-1
CDR3aa: ASSSRQFSNQPQH; v_gene: TRBV19; j_gene: TRBJ1-5
CDR3aa: ASSYKLDRPYEQY; v_gene: TRBV6-5; j_gene: TRBJ2-7
CDR3aa: ASTSQAQGGTDTQY; v_gene: TRBV2; j_gene: TRBJ2-3
CDR3aa: ASSGRGAGEF; v_gene: TRBV11-3; j_gene: TRBJ2-1
CDR3aa: ASSLGTGVGGNTIY; v_gene: TRBV7-9; j_gene: TRBJ1-3
CDR3aa: ASGSTGGFTIY; v_gene: TRBV6-5; j_gene: TRBJ1-3
CDR3aa: AWRPPGEETQY; v_gene: TRBV30; j_gene: TRBJ2-5
CDR3aa: ASTSDRVGEYSNQPQH; v_gene: TRBV28; j_gene: TRBJ1-5
CDR3aa: AISGSGLAAYNEQF; v_gene: TRBV10-3; j_gene: TRBJ2-1
CDR3aa: ASRSSGGYEQY; v_gene: TRBV5-8; j_gene: TRBJ2-7
CDR3aa: SVERFNSGGAF; v_gene: TRBV29-1; j_gene: TRBJ1-1
CDR3aa: ASSSNPRLVAHMNTEAF; v_gene: TRBV11-3; j_gene: TRBJ1-1
CDR3aa: ASSLSDSLDYGYT; v_gene: TRBV27; j_gene: TRBJ1-2
CDR3aa: ASSILLGNEQF; v_gene: TRBV19; j_gene: TRBJ2-1
CDR3aa: ASSPDPGKDEQY; v_gene: TRBV18; j_gene: TRBJ2-7
CDR3aa: AWRKVQGMLYEQY; v_gene: TRBV30; j_gene: TRBJ2-7
CDR3aa: ASSSSMTANYGYT; v_gene: TRBV5-6; j_gene: TRBJ1-2
CDR3aa: ASNKGLDDIQY; v_gene: TRBV12-3/TRBV12-4; j_gene: TRBJ2-4
CDR3aa: ASSVAPTGNTGELF; v_gene: TRBV5-4; j_gene: TRBJ2-2
CDR3aa: ASSLRPGLAGTYEQY; v_gene: TRBV7-3; j_gene: TRBJ2-7
CDR3aa: ASSTGQGRDEQY; v_gene: TRBV5-1; j_gene: TRBJ2-7
CDR3aa: ASSSPGDRGLSGELF; v_gene: TRBV28; j_gene: TRBJ2-2
CDR3aa: SVGGQGPLGTDTQY; v_gene: TRBV29-1; j_gene: TRBJ2-3
CDR3aa: SASYRETGNTIY; v_gene: TRBV20-1; j_gene: TRBJ1-3
CDR3aa: ASSLFGQPQH; v_gene: TRBV12-3/TRBV12-4; j_gene: TRBJ1-5
CDR3aa: ATRSAGMNTGELF; v_gene: TRBV15; j_gene: TRBJ2-2
CDR3aa: ASSQDQREVYNEQF; v_gene: TRBV3-1/TRBV3-2; j_gene: TRBJ2-1
CDR3aa: ASNTGEAYGYT; v_gene: TRBV12-3/TRBV12-4; j_gene: TRBJ1-2
CDR3aa: ASSLSIPGGRSYNSPLH; v_gene: TRBV27; j_gene: TRBJ1-6
CDR3aa: ASSPPHELSGTTLGKQY; v_gene: TRBV18; j_gene: TRBJ2-7
CDR3aa: ASSYPPVFNQPQH; v_gene: TRBV6-2/TRBV6-3; j_gene: TRBJ1-5
CDR3aa: ASSYQAMNTEAF; v_gene: TRBV6-2/TRBV6-3; j_gene: TRBJ1-1
CDR3aa: ASSPLVEGEQF; v_gene: TRBV4-1; j_gene: TRBJ2-1
CDR3aa: AWSGDRGRVSYNSPLH; v_gene: TRBV30; j_gene: TRBJ1-6
CDR3aa: ASSLHQNTEAF; v_gene: TRBV11-3; j_gene: TRBJ1-1
CDR3aa: ASSAGGFGYT; v_gene: TRBV7-2; j_gene: TRBJ1-2
CDR3aa: AIRDLAGEGNEQF; v_gene: TRBV10-3; j_gene: TRBJ2-1
CDR3aa: ASSYGQGHGYT; v_gene: TRBV28; j_gene: TRBJ1-2
CDR3aa: ASSRTSYNEQF; v_gene: TRBV12-3/TRBV12-4; j_gene: TRBJ2-1
CDR3aa: ASSLGRNTGELF; v_gene: TRBV19; j_gene: TRBJ2-2
CDR3aa: ASSLGPGRSTEAF; v_gene: TRBV7-9; j_gene: TRBJ1-1
CDR3aa: ASSLVGGTSTDTQY; v_gene: TRBV11-2; j_gene: TRBJ2-3
CDR3aa: ASSQGARDSPLH; v_gene: TRBV5-6; j_gene: TRBJ1-6
CDR3aa: ASSLVRDTYEQY; v_gene: TRBV7-8; j_gene: TRBJ2-7